One and the same sample provided the 18 T cell receptor beta chains below, sequenced in a study of cytomegalovirus exposure and HLA in healthy donors. PCR amplification relied on 60 Vbeta primers (plus 13 Jbeta primers). Here immunoSEQ multiplex PCR was the method, and the copy in TCRdb shows in-frame clones only, minus some. The table shows tens of thousands of clones, with 70% to 85% occurring only once. The sample taken for sequencing was PBMCs. The receptors originated from a man aged 25 to 45 in good health and CMV-seronegative.

V and J are TRBV10-3 and TRBJ2-3; possibly TRBD2 for D (6 bases). The germline V and J ends were trimmed by 3 bases and 2 bases, with 15 bases remaining between them. CDR3 length: 16 amino acids. Germline CDR1 ENHRY, CDR2 SYGVKD. CDR3 residues: CAISDHRRGITDTQYF. The DNA for the CDR3 is TGTGCCATCAGTGATCATCGGCGGGGAATCACAGATACGCAGTATTTT.

The chain combines TRBV7-9 with TRBJ2-3; D may be TRBD1 (8 bases). V gave up 3 bases and J gave up 5 bases, with 15 bases separating them. Germline V lookup: CDR1 SEHNR, CDR2 FQNEAQ (reference sequence). The CDR3 has 15 amino acids. This CDR3 reads CASSFAQGGLDTQYF. The CDR3 nucleotides read TGTGCCAGCAGCTTTGCACAGGGGGGGTTAGATACGCAGTATTTT.

The chain links TRBV19 to TRBJ1-4, with 7 positions matching TRBD1. The CDR3 is 14 amino acids. CDR1 and CDR2 (germline): LNHDA, SQIVND (reference sequence). Germline trimming cut 6 bases from V and 7 bases from J; bases unmatched to any gene: 8. The CDR3 is CASRNTGDGEKLFF. The CDR3 DNA reads TGTGCCAGTAGGAACACAGGGGATGGTGAAAAACTGTTTTTT.

V gene TRBV5-1 combines with J gene TRBJ2-7; tentative D call: TRBD1 (6 bases). V shed 4 bases and J shed 5 bases, with 16 bases lying between them. There are 14 residues in the CDR3. In germline, CDR1 is SGHRS, CDR2 YFSETQ. The CDR3 DNA sequence: TGCGCCAGCAGCCCGGGGCAGGGGAGCCACGAGCAGTACTTC. This sequence encodes CASSPGQGSHEQYF.

The V call is TRBV29-1, the J call TRBJ1-2; tentatively, D is TRBD1 (6 bases). Trimming left V 6 bases short and J 5 bases short, with 13 bases between. The germline gives CDR1 SQVTM, CDR2 ANQGSEA. The CDR3 has 12 residues. CDR3 sequence: CSVQKGQYGYTF. DNA of the CDR3: TGCAGCGTCCAGAAAGGACAGTATGGCTACACCTTC.

The chain links TRBV4-3 to TRBJ2-5; no definite D call. The CDR3 covers 14 residues. From germline, CDR1 is LGHNA and CDR2 YSLEER. V lost 5 bases and J lost 5, with 15 bases in between. The CDR3 DNA reads as TGCGCCAGCAGCATTGGTGTCTCAGCGGAGACCCAGTACTTC. Translated: CASSIGVSAETQYF.

V gene TRBV6-1 combines with J gene TRBJ1-2; D is unclear. Trimming stripped 7 bases from V and 8 bases from J, with 14 bases between. This CDR3 contains 12 residues. Germline assignment: CDR1 MNHNS and CDR2 SASEGT. In DNA form, the CDR3 reads TGTGCCAGCAAACGGGAGGCGTACGGCTACACCTTC. Its translation: CASKREAYGYTF.

The rearrangement uses TRBV6-6 and TRBJ1-5; 7 bases line up with TRBD1. The CDR3 length is 15 residues. CDR1 is MNHNY and CDR2 is SVGAGI in the germline V gene (reference sequence). The J segment lost 0 bases and the V segment lost 4 bases, leaving 3 bases of the junction unmatched. The CDR3 sequence is CASSFYRGSNQPQHF. The CDR3 region has the DNA TGTGCCAGCAGTTTCTACAGGGGTAGCAATCAGCCCCAGCATTTT.

V is TRBV6-5 and J is TRBJ2-1, with 13 bases aligning to TRBD2. The trim removed 7 bases at V and 8 bases at J, leaving 5 bases unmatched. The CDR3 sequence is 14 residues long. From germline, CDR1 is MNHEY and CDR2 SVGAGI. CDR3 nucleotides: TGTGCCAGCACCTGGACTAGCGGGGGCGATGAGCAGTTCTTC. This sequence encodes CASTWTSGGDEQFF.

This clone has just a few counts. This chain connects TRBV4-3 to TRBJ1-1; D remains ambiguous. The germline V gene encodes CDR1 LGHNA and CDR2 YSLEER. The V gene lost 2 bases and the J gene lost 2 bases, with 9 bases spanning the gap. This CDR3 has 14 residues. The CDR3 DNA reads as TGCGCCAGCAGCCAACGGGTCCTAAACACTGAAGCTTTCTTT. Translating gives CASSQRVLNTEAFF.

This clone was seen a few times. The chain employs TRBV30 and TRBJ2-7; a possible D gene is TRBD2 (5 bases). The CDR3 runs 15 residues. V dropped 1 base and J dropped 2 bases, with 15 bases sitting between them. CDR1 is GTSNPN, CDR2 SVGIG, per germline (reference sequence). The CDR3 loop is CAWSGGAPPAYEQYF. The DNA of the CDR3 is TGTGCCTGGAGTGGGGGAGCCCCCCCCGCCTACGAGCAGTACTTC.

This rearrangement joins TRBV5-1 to TRBJ1-1, with 10 positions matching TRBD1. This CDR3 comprises 15 residues. Germline loops: CDR1 SGHRS, CDR2 YFSETQ. Losses at the gene ends were 4 bases for V and 3 bases for J; bases not matched to a gene: 6. CDR3 residues: CASSPRQGADTEAFF. For the CDR3, the DNA is TGCGCCAGCAGCCCAAGACAGGGGGCGGACACTGAAGCTTTCTTT.

J is TRBJ2-1 and V is TRBV27, with 9 bases that match TRBD1. Germline V CDR1 and CDR2: MNHEY, SMNVEV (reference sequence). V gave up 5 bases and J gave up 7 bases; unmatched junction bases: 12. The CDR3 sequence is 16 residues long. This chain's CDR3 is CASSRSGTGRVNEQFF. The DNA of the CDR3 is TGTGCCAGCAGTCGATCCGGGACAGGGAGGGTGAATGAGCAGTTCTTC.

The chain couples TRBV6-1 to TRBJ1-1, with unresolved D. Germline values: CDR1 MNHNS, CDR2 SASEGT. Trimming cost V 6 bases and J 0 bases, with 8 bases left between them. The CDR3 totals 13 residues. CDR3 residues: CASSRKLNTEAFF. The CDR3 region has the DNA TGTGCCAGCAGCAGAAAACTGAACACTGAAGCTTTCTTT.

V gene TRBV19 combines with J gene TRBJ1-5; TRBD1 matches 11 bases. The CDR3 consists of 15 residues. Losses at the gene ends were 3 bases for V and 3 bases for J; bases not matched to a gene: 1. Germline values: CDR1 LNHDA, CDR2 SQIVND (reference sequence). CDR3 in DNA: TGTGCCAGTAGTATGGACAGGGGGCCCAATCAGCCCCAGCATTTT. It specifies CASSMDRGPNQPQHF.

The DNA for the CDR3 is TGTGCCAGCAGCGACACATTCTCTGGGGCCAACGTCCTGACTTTC. Its protein is CASSDTFSGANVLTF. V gene TRBV7-9 combines with J gene TRBJ2-6; D is undetermined. Germline CDR1 reads SEHNR; CDR2 reads FQNEAQ (reference sequence). The V gene lost 5 bases and the J gene lost 0 bases, with 8 bases spanning the gap. This CDR3 comprises 15 residues.

This chain links TRBV7-6 with TRBJ2-2, with 9 bases identical to TRBD1. V shed 3 bases, J shed 5 bases, and the junction held 10 bases outside the gene matches. Germline CDR1 reads SGHVS; CDR2 reads FNYEAQ. The CDR3 is made up of 17 amino acids. The CDR3 nucleotides read TGTGCCAGCAGCTTCACAGCTCCGGGACAGGGAACCGGGGAGCTGTTTTTT. Translated, it gives CASSFTAPGQGTGELFF.

The chain couples TRBV7-9 to TRBJ1-2; TRBD1 might be the D (5 bases). Trimming took 5 bases from V and 4 from J, leaving 11 bases between them. Germline CDR1 SEHNR, CDR2 FQNEAQ (reference sequence). This CDR3 region has 13 residues. CDR3 in amino acids: CASSPHGGYGYTF. CDR3 bases: TGTGCCAGCAGCCCCCACGGGGGCTATGGCTACACCTTC.